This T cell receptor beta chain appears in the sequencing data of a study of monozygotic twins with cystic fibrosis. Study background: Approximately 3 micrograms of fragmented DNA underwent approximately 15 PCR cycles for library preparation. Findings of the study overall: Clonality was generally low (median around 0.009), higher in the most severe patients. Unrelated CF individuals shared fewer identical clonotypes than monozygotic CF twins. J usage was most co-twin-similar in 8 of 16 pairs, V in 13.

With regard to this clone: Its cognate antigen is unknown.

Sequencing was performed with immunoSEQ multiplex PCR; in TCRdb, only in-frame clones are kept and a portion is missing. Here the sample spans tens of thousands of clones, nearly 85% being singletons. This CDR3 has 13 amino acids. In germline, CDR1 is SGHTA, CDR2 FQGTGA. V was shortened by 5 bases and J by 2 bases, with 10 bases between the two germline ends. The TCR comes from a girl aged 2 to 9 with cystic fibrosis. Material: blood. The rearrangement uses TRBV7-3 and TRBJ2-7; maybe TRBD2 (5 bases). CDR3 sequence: CASSPGITYEQYF. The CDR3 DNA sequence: TGTGCCAGCAGCCCGGGGATCACCTACGAGCAGTACTTC.